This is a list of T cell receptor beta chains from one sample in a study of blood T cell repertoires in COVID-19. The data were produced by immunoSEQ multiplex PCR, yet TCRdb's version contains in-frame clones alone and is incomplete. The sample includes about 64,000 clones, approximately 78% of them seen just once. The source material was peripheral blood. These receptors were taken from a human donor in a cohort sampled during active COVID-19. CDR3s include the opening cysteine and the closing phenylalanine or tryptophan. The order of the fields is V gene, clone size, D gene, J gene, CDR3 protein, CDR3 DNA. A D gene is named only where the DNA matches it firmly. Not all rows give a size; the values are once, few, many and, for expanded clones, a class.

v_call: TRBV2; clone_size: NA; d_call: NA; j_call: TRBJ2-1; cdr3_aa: CARIPGHGTNEQFF; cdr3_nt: TGTGCCAGGATCCCGGGACATGGGACCAATGAGCAGTTCTTC
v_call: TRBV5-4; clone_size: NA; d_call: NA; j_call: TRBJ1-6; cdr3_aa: CASSLIDRQDSPLHF; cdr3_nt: TGTGCCAGCAGCTTGATTGACAGGCAAGATTCACCCCTCCACTTT
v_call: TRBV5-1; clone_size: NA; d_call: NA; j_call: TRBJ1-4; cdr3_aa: CASSYGTGINEKLFF; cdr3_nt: TGCGCCAGCAGCTATGGAACAGGGATTAATGAAAAACTGTTTTTT
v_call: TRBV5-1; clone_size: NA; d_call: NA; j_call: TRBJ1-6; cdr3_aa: CASSLSQGISSPLHF; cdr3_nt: TGCGCCAGCAGCTTGAGCCAGGGTATCTCTTCACCCCTCCACTTT
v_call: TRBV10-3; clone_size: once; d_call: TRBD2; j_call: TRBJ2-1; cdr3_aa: CAIRRTSGGNNEQFF; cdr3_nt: TGTGCCATCAGAAGGACTAGCGGGGGGAACAATGAGCAGTTCTTC
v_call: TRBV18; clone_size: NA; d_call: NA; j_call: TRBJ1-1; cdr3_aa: CASSPLQGGWVRTEAFF; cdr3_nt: TGTGCCAGCTCACCACTCCAGGGAGGTTGGGTACGCACTGAAGCTTTCTTT
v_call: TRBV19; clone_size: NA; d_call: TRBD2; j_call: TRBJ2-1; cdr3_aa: CASSIGGGGYNEQFF; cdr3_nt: TGTGCCAGTAGTATCGGCGGGGGGGGATACAATGAGCAGTTCTTC
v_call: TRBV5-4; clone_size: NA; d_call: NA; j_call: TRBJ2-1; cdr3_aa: CASSVEGAGYNEQFF; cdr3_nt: TGTGCCAGCAGCGTGGAGGGGGCGGGCTACAATGAGCAGTTCTTC
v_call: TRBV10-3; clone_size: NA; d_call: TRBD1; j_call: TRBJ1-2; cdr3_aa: CAITGDSSSYGYTF; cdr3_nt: TGTGCCATTACGGGGGACAGCTCAAGTTATGGCTACACCTTC
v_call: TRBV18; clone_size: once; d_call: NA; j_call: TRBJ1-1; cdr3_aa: CASSSRSGGVDTEAFF; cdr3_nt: TGTGCCAGCTCATCCCGATCAGGAGGAGTCGACACTGAAGCTTTCTTT
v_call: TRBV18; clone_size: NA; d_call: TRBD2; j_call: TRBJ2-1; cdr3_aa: CASSLGLAGDNEQFF; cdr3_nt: TGTGCCAGCTCACTGGGACTAGCGGGGGACAATGAGCAGTTCTTC
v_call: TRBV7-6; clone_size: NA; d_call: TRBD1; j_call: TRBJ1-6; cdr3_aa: CASSSWAGTGKNSPLHF; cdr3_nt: TGTGCCAGCAGCTCATGGGCCGGGACAGGAAAAAATTCACCCCTCCACTTT
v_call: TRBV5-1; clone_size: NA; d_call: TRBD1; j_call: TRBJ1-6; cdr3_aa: CASSLDTGGYSPLHF; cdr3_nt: TGCGCCAGCAGCTTGGATACAGGGGGCTATTCACCCCTCCACTTT
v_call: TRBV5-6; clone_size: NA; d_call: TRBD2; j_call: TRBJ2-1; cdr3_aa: CASRGGLAGGYNEQFF; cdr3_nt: TGTGCCAGCAGGGGCGGACTAGCGGGGGGATACAATGAGCAGTTCTTC
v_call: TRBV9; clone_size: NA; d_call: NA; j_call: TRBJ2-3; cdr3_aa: CASNVPGGGTDTQYF; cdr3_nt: TGTGCCAGCAACGTTCCGGGGGGCGGAACAGATACGCAGTATTTT
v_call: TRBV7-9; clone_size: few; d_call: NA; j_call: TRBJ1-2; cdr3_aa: CASSLGGQATHGYTF; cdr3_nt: TGTGCCAGCAGCTTAGGAGGGCAGGCGACCCATGGCTACACCTTC
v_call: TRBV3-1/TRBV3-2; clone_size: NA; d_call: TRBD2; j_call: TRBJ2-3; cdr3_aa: CASSASGGGSAAQYF; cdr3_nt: TGTGCCAGCAGTGCTAGCGGGGGAGGCAGCGCGGCGCAGTATTTT
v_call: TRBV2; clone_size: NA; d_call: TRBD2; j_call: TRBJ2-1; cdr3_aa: CASRGRGAYNEQFF; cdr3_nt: TGTGCCAGCAGGGGGCGGGGGGCCTACAATGAGCAGTTCTTC
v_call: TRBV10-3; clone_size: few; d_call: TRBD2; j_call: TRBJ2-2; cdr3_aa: CAISERRASGGANTGELFF; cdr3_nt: TGTGCCATCAGTGAAAGACGGGCTAGCGGGGGGGCGAACACCGGGGAGCTGTTTTTT
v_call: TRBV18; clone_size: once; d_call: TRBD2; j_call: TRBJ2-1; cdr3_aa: CASSPVAGVFNEQFF; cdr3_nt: TGTGCCAGCTCACCTGTAGCGGGGGTCTTCAATGAGCAGTTCTTC
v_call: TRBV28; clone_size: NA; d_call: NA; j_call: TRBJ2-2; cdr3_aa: CASSPPHTGELFF; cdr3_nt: TGTGCCAGCAGTCCCCCTCACACCGGGGAGCTGTTTTTT
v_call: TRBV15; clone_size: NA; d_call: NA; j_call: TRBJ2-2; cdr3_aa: CATSTRQGLATGELFF; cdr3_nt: TGTGCCACCAGCACCCGACAGGGACTGGCGACCGGGGAGCTGTTTTTT
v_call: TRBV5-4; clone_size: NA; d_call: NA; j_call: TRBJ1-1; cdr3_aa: CASSFARGWNTEAFF; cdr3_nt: TGTGCCAGCAGCTTCGCTAGGGGATGGAACACTGAAGCTTTCTTT
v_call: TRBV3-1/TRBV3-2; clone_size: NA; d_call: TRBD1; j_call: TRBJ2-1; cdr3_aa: CASSQGIGDSNEQFF; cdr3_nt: TGTGCCAGCAGCCAAGGAATAGGGGACAGCAATGAGCAGTTCTTC
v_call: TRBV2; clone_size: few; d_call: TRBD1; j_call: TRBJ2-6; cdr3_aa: CASSGQGSSGANVLTF; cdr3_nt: TGTGCCAGCAGTGGACAGGGGAGCTCTGGGGCCAACGTCCTGACTTTC
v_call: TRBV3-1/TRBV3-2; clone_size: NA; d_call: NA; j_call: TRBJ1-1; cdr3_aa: CASGGPNTEAFF; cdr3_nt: TGTGCCAGCGGTGGGCCGAACACTGAAGCTTTCTTT
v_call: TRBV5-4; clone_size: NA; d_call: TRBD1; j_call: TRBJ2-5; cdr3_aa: CASSGQGLGETQYF; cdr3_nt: TGTGCCAGCAGCGGACAGGGTTTAGGAGAGACCCAGTACTTC
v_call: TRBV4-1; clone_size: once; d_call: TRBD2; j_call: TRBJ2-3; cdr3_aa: CASSRNSGGSTDTQYF; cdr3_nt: TGCGCCAGCAGCCGGAATAGCGGGGGGAGCACAGATACGCAGTATTTT
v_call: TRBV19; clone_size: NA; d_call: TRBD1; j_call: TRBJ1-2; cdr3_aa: CASSNQGALYGYTF; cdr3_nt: TGTGCCAGTAGTAATCAGGGGGCTCTCTATGGCTACACCTTC
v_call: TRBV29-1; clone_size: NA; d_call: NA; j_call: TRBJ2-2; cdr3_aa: CSVAGAPDRGASGELFF; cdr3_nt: TGCAGCGTGGCGGGGGCCCCTGACAGAGGGGCCTCCGGGGAGCTGTTTTTT
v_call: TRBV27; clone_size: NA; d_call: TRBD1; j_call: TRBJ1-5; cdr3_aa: CAAETDRGRDQPQHF; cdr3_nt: TGTGCCGCAGAAACCGACAGGGGTAGAGATCAGCCCCAGCATTTT
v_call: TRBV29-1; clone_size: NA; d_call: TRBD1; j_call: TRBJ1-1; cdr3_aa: CSARQGRTEAFF; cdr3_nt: TGCAGCGCCCGACAGGGCAGAACTGAAGCTTTCTTT
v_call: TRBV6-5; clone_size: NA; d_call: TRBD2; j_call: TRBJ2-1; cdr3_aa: CASSTPSQGGDEQFF; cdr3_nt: TGTGCCAGCAGTACCCCCAGCCAGGGAGGGGATGAGCAGTTCTTC
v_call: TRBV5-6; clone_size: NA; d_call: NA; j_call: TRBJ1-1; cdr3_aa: CASSLYTHTEAFF; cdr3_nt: TGTGCCAGCAGCCTTTACACGCACACTGAAGCTTTCTTT
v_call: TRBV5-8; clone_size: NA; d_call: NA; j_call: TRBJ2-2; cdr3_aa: CASSSRTHTGELFF; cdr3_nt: TGTGCCAGCAGCTCCCGGACACACACCGGGGAGCTGTTTTTT
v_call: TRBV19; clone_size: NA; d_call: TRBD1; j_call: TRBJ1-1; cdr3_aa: CASRDRDYTEAFF; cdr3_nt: TGTGCCAGCCGGGACAGGGACTACACTGAAGCTTTCTTT
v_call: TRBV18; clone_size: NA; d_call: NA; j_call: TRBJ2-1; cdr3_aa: CASSPTVRDNEQFF; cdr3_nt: TGTGCCAGCTCACCAACGGTAAGAGACAATGAGCAGTTCTTC
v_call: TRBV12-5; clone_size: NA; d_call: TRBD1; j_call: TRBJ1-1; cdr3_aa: CASGSPRGQGAEAFF; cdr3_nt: TGTGCTAGTGGTTCCCCCCGTGGACAGGGAGCTGAAGCTTTCTTT
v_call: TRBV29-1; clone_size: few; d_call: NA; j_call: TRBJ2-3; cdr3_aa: CSVLPGTDTQYF; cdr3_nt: TGCAGCGTCCTGCCGGGCACAGATACGCAGTATTTT
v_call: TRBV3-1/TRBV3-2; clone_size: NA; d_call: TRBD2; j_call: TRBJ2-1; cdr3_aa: CASSQDWGGSSYNEQFF; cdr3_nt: TGTGCCAGCAGCCAAGATTGGGGGGGGAGCTCCTACAATGAGCAGTTCTTC
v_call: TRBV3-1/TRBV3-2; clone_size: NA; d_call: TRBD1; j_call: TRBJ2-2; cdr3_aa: CASSHGTGGATGELFF; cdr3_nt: TGTGCCAGCAGCCACGGGACAGGGGGCGCGACCGGGGAGCTGTTTTTT
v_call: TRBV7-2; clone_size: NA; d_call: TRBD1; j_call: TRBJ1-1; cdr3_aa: CASSLVQGEMNTEAFF; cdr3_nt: TGTGCCAGCAGCTTAGTGCAGGGGGAAATGAACACTGAAGCTTTCTTT
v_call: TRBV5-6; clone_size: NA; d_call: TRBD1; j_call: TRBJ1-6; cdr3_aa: CASSPTGGVNSPLHF; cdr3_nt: TGTGCCAGCAGCCCGACAGGGGGAGTAAATTCACCCCTCCACTTT
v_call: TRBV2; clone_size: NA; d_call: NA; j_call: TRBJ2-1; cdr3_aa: CASRDTVRTYNEQFF; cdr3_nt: TGTGCCAGCAGAGACACAGTTCGTACCTACAATGAGCAGTTCTTC